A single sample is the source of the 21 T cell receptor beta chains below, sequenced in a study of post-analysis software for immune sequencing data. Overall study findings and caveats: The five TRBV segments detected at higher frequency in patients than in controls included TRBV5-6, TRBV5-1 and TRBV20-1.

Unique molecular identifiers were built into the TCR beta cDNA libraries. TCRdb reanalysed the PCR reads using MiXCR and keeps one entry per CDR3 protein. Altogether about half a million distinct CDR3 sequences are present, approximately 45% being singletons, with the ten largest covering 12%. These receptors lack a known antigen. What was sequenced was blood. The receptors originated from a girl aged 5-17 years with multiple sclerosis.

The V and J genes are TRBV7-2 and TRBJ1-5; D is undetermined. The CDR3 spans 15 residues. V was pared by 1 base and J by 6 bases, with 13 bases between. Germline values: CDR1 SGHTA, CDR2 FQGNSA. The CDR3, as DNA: TGTGCCAGCAGCTTAGAGGGCGCGGGAGGTCAGCCCCAGCATTTT. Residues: CASSLEGAGGQPQHF. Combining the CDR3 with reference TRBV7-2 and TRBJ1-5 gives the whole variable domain GAGVSQSPSNKVTEKGKDVELRCDPISGHTALYWYRQSLGQGLEFLIYFQGNSAPDKSGLPSDRFSAERTGGSVSTLTIQRTQQEDSAVYLCASSLEGAGGQPQHFGDGTRLSIL.

The CDR3 is CASSAGEIHNEQFF. As DNA, the CDR3 is TGTGCCAGCAGCGCCGGGGAGATTCACAATGAGCAGTTCTTC. The rearrangement joins TRBV7-3 to TRBJ2-1, with a tentative D call TRBD2 (5 bases). With 5 bases removed from V and 5 bases from J, the gap between germline ends came to 13 bases. This CDR3 spans 14 amino acids. CDR1 SGHTA and CDR2 FQGTGA come from the germline V gene.

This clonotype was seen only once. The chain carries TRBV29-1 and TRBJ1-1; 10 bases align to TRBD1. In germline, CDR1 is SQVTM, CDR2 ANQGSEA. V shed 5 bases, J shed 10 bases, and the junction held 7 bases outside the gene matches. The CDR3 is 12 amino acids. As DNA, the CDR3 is TGCAGCGTTTCTGACAGGGGGCTACGAGCTTTCTTT. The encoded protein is CSVSDRGLRAFF.

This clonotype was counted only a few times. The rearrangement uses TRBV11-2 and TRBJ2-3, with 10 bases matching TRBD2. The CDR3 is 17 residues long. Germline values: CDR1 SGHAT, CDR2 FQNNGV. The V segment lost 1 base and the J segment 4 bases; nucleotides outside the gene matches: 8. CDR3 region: CASSLVASGSASDTQYF. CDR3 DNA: TGTGCCAGCAGCTTAGTTGCTAGCGGGAGTGCTTCAGATACGCAGTATTTT.

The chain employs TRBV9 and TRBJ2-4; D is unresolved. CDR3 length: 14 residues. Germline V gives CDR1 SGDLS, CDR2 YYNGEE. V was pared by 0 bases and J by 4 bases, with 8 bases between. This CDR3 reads CASSVEAVKNIQYF. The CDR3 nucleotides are TGTGCCAGCAGCGTAGAGGCGGTTAAAAACATTCAGTACTTC.

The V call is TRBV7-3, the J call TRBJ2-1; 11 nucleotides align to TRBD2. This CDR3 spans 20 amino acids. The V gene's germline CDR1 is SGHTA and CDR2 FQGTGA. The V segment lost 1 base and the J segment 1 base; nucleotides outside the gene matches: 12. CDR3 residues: CASSLISSGRSSLSYNEQFF. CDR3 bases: TGTGCCAGCAGCTTAATATCTAGCGGGAGGTCCTCCCTTTCCTACAATGAGCAGTTCTTC.

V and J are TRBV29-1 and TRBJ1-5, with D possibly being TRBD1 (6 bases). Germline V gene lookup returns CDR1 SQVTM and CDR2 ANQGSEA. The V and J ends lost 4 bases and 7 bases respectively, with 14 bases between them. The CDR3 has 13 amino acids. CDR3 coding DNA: TGCAGCGTTGGGGAGGGGGTTGGGCAGCCCCAGCATTTT. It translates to CSVGEGVGQPQHF.

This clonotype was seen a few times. The chain's CDR3 is CATSDGSKDTGELFF. Here the CDR3 DNA reads TGTGCCACCAGTGATGGGAGTAAAGACACCGGGGAGCTGTTTTTT. The rearrangement joins TRBV24-1 to TRBJ2-2; D is perhaps TRBD2 (5 bases). The CDR3 covers 15 residues. Germline CDR1 and CDR2: KGHDR and SFDVKD. Trimming cost V 3 bases and J 3 bases, with 10 bases left between them.

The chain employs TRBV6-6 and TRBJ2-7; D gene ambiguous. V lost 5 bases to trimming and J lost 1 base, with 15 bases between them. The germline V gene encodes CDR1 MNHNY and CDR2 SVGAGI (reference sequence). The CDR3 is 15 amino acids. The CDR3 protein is CASSDFVAASYEQYF. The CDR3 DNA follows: TGTGCCAGCAGTGATTTTGTGGCAGCGTCCTACGAGCAGTACTTC.

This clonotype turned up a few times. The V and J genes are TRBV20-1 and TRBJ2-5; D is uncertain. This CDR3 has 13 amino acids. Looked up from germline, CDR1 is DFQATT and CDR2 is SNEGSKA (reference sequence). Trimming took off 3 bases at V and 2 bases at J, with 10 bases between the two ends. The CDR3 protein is CSASVNGQETQYF. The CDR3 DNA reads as TGCAGTGCTAGTGTAAACGGACAAGAGACCCAGTACTTC.

CDR3 coding DNA: TGTGCCAGCACCCTCGGCCGCGGGAGCACTGAAGCTTTCTTT. It specifies CASTLGRGSTEAFF. The genes are TRBV6-6 and TRBJ1-1; D not certain. V lost 7 bases and J 4 bases, leaving 16 bases between the germline ends. The germline gives CDR1 MNHNY, CDR2 SVGAGI (reference sequence). This CDR3 is 14 amino acids long.

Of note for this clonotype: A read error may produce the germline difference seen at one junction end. In DNA, the CDR3 is TGTGCCAGCAGCCCTCTAGCGGGAGAGGCCGGGGAGCGGTTTTTT. As protein: CASSPLAGEAGERFF. The chain recombines TRBV7-9 with TRBJ2-2; TRBD2 matches 10 bases. Germline V gene lookup returns CDR1 SEHNR and CDR2 FQNEAQ (reference sequence). The CDR3 is 15 amino acids.

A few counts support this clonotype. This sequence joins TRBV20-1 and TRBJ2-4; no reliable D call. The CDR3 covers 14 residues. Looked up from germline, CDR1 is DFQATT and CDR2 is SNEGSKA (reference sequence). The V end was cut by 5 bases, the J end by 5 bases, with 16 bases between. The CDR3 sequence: CSAAPARLENIQYF. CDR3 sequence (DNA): TGCAGTGCTGCCCCGGCCCGGCTCGAAAACATTCAGTACTTC.

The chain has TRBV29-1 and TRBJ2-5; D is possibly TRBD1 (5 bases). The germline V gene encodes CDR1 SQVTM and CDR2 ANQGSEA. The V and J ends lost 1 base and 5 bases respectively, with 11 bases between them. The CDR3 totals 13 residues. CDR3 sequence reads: CSVEVLSGETQYF. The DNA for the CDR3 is TGCAGCGTTGAAGTTCTGTCAGGGGAGACCCAGTACTTC.

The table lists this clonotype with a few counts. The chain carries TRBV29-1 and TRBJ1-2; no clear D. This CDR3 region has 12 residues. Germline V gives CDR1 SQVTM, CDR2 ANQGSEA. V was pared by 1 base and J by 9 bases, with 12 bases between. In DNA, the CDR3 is TGCAGCGTTGAAGGCCCTACATATAGCTACACCTTC. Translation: CSVEGPTYSYTF.

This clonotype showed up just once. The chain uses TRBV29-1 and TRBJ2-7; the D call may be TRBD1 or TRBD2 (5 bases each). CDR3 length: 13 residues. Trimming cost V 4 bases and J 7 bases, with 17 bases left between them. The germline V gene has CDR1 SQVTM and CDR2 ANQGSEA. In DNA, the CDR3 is TGCAGCGTTGTGCGAGGGACCCGAAATGAGCAGTACTTC. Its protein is CSVVRGTRNEQYF.

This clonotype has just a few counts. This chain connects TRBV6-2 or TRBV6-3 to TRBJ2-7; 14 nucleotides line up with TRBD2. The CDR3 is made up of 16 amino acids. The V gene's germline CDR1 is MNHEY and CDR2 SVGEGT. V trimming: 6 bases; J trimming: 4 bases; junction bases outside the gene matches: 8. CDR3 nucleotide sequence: TGTGCCAGCAGCTTACCCTGGACTAGCGGGAGGTACGAGCAGTACTTC. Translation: CASSLPWTSGRYEQYF.

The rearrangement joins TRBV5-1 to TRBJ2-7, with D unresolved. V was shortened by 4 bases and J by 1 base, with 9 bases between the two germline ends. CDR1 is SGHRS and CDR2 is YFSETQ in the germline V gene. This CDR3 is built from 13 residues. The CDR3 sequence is CASSIRDSYEQYF. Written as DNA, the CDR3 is TGCGCCAGCAGCATAAGGGATTCCTACGAGCAGTACTTC.

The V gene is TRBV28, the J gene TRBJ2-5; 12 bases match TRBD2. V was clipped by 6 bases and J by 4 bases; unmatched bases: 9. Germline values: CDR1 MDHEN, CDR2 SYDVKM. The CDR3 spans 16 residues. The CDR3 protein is CASSLMTSGSAETQYF. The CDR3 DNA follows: TGTGCCAGCAGCCTGATGACTAGCGGGAGCGCAGAGACCCAGTACTTC.

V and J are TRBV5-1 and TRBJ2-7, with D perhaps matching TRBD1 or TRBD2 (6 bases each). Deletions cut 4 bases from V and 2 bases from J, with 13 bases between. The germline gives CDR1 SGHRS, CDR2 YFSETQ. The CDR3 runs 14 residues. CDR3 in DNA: TGCGCCAGCAGCCGGGGGCCGCAAACCTACGAGCAGTACTTC. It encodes CASSRGPQTYEQYF. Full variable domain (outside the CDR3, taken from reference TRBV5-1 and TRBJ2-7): KAGVTQTPRYLIKTRGQQVTLSCSPISGHRSVSWYQQTPGQGLQFLFEYFSETQRNKGNFPGRFSGRQFSNSRSEMNVSTLELGDSALYLCASSRGPQTYEQYFGPGTRLTVT.

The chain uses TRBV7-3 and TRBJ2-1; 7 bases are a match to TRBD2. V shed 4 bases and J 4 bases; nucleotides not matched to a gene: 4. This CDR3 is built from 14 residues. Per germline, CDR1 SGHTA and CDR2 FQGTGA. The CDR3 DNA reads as TGTGCCAGCAGCTCCGCTAGCGGTTACAATGAGCAGTTCTTC. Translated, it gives CASSSASGYNEQFF.